The 29 T cell receptor beta chains given below trace back to one sample, sequenced in a study of early T cells in non-severe SARS-CoV-2 infection. TCRdb reprocessed the 5' RACE reads with MiXCR, giving one entry per CDR3 protein. The sample holds around 28,000 distinct CDR3 sequences, 5% to 6% seen once. Sequenced sample: whole blood. These receptors were collected from an adult who was a healthcare worker with PCR-confirmed SARS-CoV-2 infection or an uninfected control (not recorded which).

This clonotype was detected ten times or more. The V gene is TRBV28, the J gene TRBJ2-7; 10 nucleotides line up with TRBD2. Germline CDR1 MDHEN, CDR2 SYDVKM. J was trimmed by 6 bases and V by 6 bases; bases with no gene match: 8. The CDR3 covers 14 residues. The CDR3 nucleotides read TGTGCCAGCAGGAATAGCGGGAGGTTCGGCGAGCAGTACTTC. It is translated as CASRNSGRFGEQYF.

This clonotype has at least ten counts. V is TRBV27 and J is TRBJ2-3, with D unresolved. CDR3 length: 13 residues. V lost 2 bases and J 2 bases, leaving 5 bases between the germline ends. The germline gives CDR1 MNHEY, CDR2 SMNVEV (reference sequence). Here the CDR3 DNA reads TGTGCCAGCAGTTTAAAGGACACAGATACGCAGTATTTT. It codes for CASSLKDTDTQYF.

The chain combines TRBV10-3 with TRBJ1-2; D is possibly TRBD1 (5 bases). Trimming took 5 bases from V and 7 from J, leaving 8 bases between them. The CDR3 has 11 amino acids. The germline CDR1 and CDR2 sequences are ENHRY and SYGVKD. The CDR3 DNA reads as TGTGCCATCAGTAATGGGGGTGGCTACACCTTC. Translated, it gives CAISNGGGYTF.

This clonotype occurred many times. The V call is TRBV28, the J call TRBJ2-2, with 16 bases lining up with TRBD2. The CDR3 is 16 amino acids. V was pared by 6 bases and J by 6 bases, with 4 bases of the junction left unmatched. CDR1 and CDR2 (germline): MDHEN, SYDVKM. DNA of the CDR3: TGTGCCAGCAGGCCCGGGACTAGCGGGAGGGCCGGGGAGCTGTTTTTT. Its protein product is CASRPGTSGRAGELFF.

There are many counts of this clonotype. The rearrangement joins TRBV5-1 to TRBJ2-7; D is perhaps TRBD2 (6 bases). Trimming removed 4 bases at V and 3 bases at J, with 14 bases between. CDR1 SGHRS and CDR2 YFSETQ come from the germline V gene. CDR3 length equals 14 residues. This CDR3 is CASSVGTEYYEQYF. DNA for the CDR3: TGCGCCAGCAGCGTCGGGACTGAGTACTACGAGCAGTACTTC.

This chain links TRBV20-1 with TRBJ2-3, with D uncertain. Per the germline V gene, CDR1 is DFQATT and CDR2 is SNEGSKA (reference sequence). The CDR3 is 11 residues long. V lost 1 base, J lost 6 bases, and 5 bases lay in between. DNA of the CDR3: TGCAGTGCTAGAGGTGGGGATACGCAGTATTTT. Protein: CSARGGDTQYF.

This clonotype was counted at least ten times. The rearrangement joins TRBV20-1 to TRBJ1-5; D is ambiguous. Germline V gene data show CDR1 as DFQATT and CDR2 as SNEGSKA (reference sequence). The CDR3 totals 14 residues. V shed 6 bases and J shed 6 bases, with 18 bases lying between them. The CDR3 is CSASQSVRVQPQHF. The CDR3 DNA is TGCAGTGCCAGCCAATCGGTCAGAGTTCAGCCCCAGCATTTT.

This clonotype was seen ten or more times. The gene calls are TRBV6-1 and TRBJ2-3; the match to TRBD1 covers 8 bases. Germline V lookup: CDR1 MNHNS, CDR2 SASEGT. This CDR3 contains 15 residues. After removal of 8 bases from V and 4 bases from J, the junction contained 11 bases not matched to a gene. In DNA form, the CDR3 reads TGTGCCAGCTCAGAAGGACAGGGTGGTGCAGATACGCAGTATTTT. This codes for CASSEGQGGADTQYF.

The chain couples TRBV28 to TRBJ2-3; D is unclear. Looked up from germline, CDR1 is MDHEN and CDR2 is SYDVKM. The CDR3 length is 12 residues. V lost 5 bases and J 8 bases, leaving 11 bases between the germline ends. CDR3 sequence: CASSTHPATQYF. The CDR3 DNA follows: TGTGCCAGCAGTACCCATCCCGCTACGCAGTATTTT.

This clonotype was recorded many times. V usage is TRBV20-1 and J usage is TRBJ2-7; no clear D. The V end lost 6 bases, the J end lost 6 bases, and 12 bases lay between the germline ends. Germline V gene sequence: CDR1 DFQATT, CDR2 SNEGSKA (reference sequence). The CDR3 spans 11 residues. The CDR3 spells CSAPSKGEQYF. DNA of the CDR3: TGCAGTGCCCCGTCAAAGGGCGAGCAGTACTTC.

This clonotype has ten or more counts. V usage is TRBV7-9 and J usage is TRBJ1-5; 10 bases fit TRBD1. V lost 6 bases and J lost 6; bases outside the gene matches: 5. CDR3 length equals 14 residues. Germline loops: CDR1 SEHNR, CDR2 FQNEAQ (reference sequence). In DNA, the CDR3 is TGTGCCAGCAGTACGGGACAGGGGAGTCAGCCCCAGCATTTT. Protein product: CASSTGQGSQPQHF.

This clonotype showed up many times. As DNA, the CDR3 is TGTGCCAGCAGTGACTTCAGGCACACAGGGGTCCTGTTCTTC. Translating it yields CASSDFRHTGVLFF. The chain employs TRBV6-4 and TRBJ2-1; 7 bases line up with TRBD1. V gave up 1 base and J gave up 15 bases; unmatched junction bases: 12. Germline V gene sequence: CDR1 MRHNA, CDR2 SNTAGT. The CDR3 contains 14 residues.

This clonotype was detected a few times. V is TRBV12-3 or TRBV12-4 and J is TRBJ2-7; 9 nucleotides align to TRBD1. This CDR3 is 15 amino acids long. J gave up 4 bases and V 7 bases, and 11 bases lay outside the gene matches. CDR3 sequence (DNA): TGTGCCAGCATGACCGGGACAGGGATTGGGTACGAGCAGTACTTC. Its protein product is CASMTGTGIGYEQYF.

The chain combines TRBV7-6 with TRBJ2-3, with D unclear. Germline CDR1 and CDR2: SGHVS and FNYEAQ. Trimming pared 1 base from V and 6 bases from J, leaving 11 bases between. This CDR3 has 14 residues. The CDR3 loop reads CASSLEVSTDTQYF. CDR3 in DNA: TGTGCCAGCAGCTTAGAAGTGAGTACGGATACGCAGTATTTT.

This rearrangement joins TRBV11-2 to TRBJ2-3, with D maybe TRBD2 (5 bases). V was trimmed by 5 bases and J by 1 base, leaving 13 bases between them. Germline CDR1 is SGHAT and CDR2 is FQNNGV. The CDR3 spans 15 residues. As DNA, the CDR3 is TGTGCCAGCAGCCGAGGGAACACACGCACAGATACGCAGTATTTT. Residues: CASSRGNTRTDTQYF.

This clonotype was observed a few times. The rearrangement joins TRBV20-1 to TRBJ2-5, with D uncertain. Germline lookup yields CDR1 DFQATT and CDR2 SNEGSKA (reference sequence). Trimming shortened V by 3 bases and J by 3 bases, and 11 bases separated the two germline ends. The CDR3 contains 13 residues. The CDR3 loop is CSASPLGKETQYF. CDR3 coding DNA: TGCAGTGCTAGCCCCCTGGGCAAAGAGACCCAGTACTTC.

This clonotype appeared a few times. V is TRBV14 and J is TRBJ2-1; TRBD1 matches at 7 bases. Trimming at V came to 2 bases and at J to 7 bases, leaving 8 bases not matched to a gene. The CDR3 extends over 15 amino acids. Per germline, CDR1 SGHDN and CDR2 FVKESK. The CDR3 sequence is CASSQQTGWGNEQFF. The CDR3 nucleotides read TGTGCCAGCAGCCAACAGACAGGGTGGGGGAATGAGCAGTTCTTC.

A few counts support this clonotype. The chain employs TRBV7-3 and TRBJ2-3; the D gene could be TRBD1 or TRBD2 (5 bases each). Germline assignment: CDR1 SGHTA and CDR2 FQGTGA. V lost 1 base and J 3 bases, leaving 11 bases between the germline ends. The CDR3 sequence is 15 residues long. CDR3 region: CASSLMGVWTDTQYF. CDR3 nucleotides: TGTGCCAGCAGCTTAATGGGGGTGTGGACAGATACGCAGTATTTT.

This clonotype was seen at least ten times. The chain recombines TRBV11-2 with TRBJ2-1; TRBD2 aligns across 10 bases. Germline values: CDR1 SGHAT, CDR2 FQNNGV. Trimming took 5 bases from V and 3 from J; bases not matched to a gene: 7. The CDR3 covers 16 residues. The CDR3 region has the DNA TGTGCCAGCAGCCGCACCCTAGCGGGGGACTACAATGAGCAGTTCTTC. It translates to CASSRTLAGDYNEQFF.

The table lists this clonotype with a few counts. V usage is TRBV13 and J usage is TRBJ2-1; D is possibly TRBD1 (5 bases). V was shortened by 1 base and J by 8 bases, with 12 bases between the two germline ends. Germline assignment: CDR1 PRHDT and CDR2 FYEKMQ (reference sequence). The CDR3 runs to 14 residues. The CDR3: CASSLAAGQYEQFF. DNA of the CDR3: TGTGCCAGCAGCTTAGCCGCAGGGCAATATGAGCAGTTCTTC. Filled out from reference TRBV13 and TRBJ2-1, the complete variable domain reads AAGVIQSPRHLIKEKRETATLKCYPIPRHDTVYWYQQGPGQDPQFLISFYEKMQSDKGSIPDRFSAQQFSDYHSELNMSSLELGDSALYFCASSLAAGQYEQFFGPGTRLTVL.

Many counts were recorded for this clonotype. V is TRBV7-3 and J is TRBJ2-1; D is undetermined. The CDR3 runs 14 residues. CDR1 is SGHTA, CDR2 FQGTGA, per germline. V was cut by 5 bases and J by 3 bases, with 11 bases left in between. Here the CDR3 reads CASSPRTNYNEQFF. As DNA, the CDR3 is TGTGCCAGCAGCCCCCGGACCAACTACAATGAGCAGTTCTTC.

Only a few counts were recorded for this clonotype. V usage is TRBV11-3 and J usage is TRBJ2-7; maybe TRBD1 (6 bases). The V gene lost 8 bases and the J gene lost 0 bases, with 26 bases spanning the gap. Germline V lookup: CDR1 SGHNT, CDR2 YENEEA. This CDR3 has 18 residues. CDR3 sequence reads: CASPPAVTPDRISYEQYF. CDR3 nucleotides: TGTGCCAGCCCTCCAGCTGTCACCCCCGACAGGATCTCCTACGAGCAGTACTTC.

This clonotype occurred a few times. The chain carries TRBV5-5 and TRBJ2-3; the D is unclear. The V end lost 4 bases, the J end lost 2 bases, and 5 bases lay between the germline ends. Germline CDR1 SGHKS, CDR2 YYEKEE (reference sequence). The CDR3 sequence is 12 residues long. The CDR3 loop reads CASSPVTDTQYF. The CDR3 DNA follows: TGTGCCAGCAGCCCGGTCACAGATACGCAGTATTTT.

The V call is TRBV4-1, the J call TRBJ2-7; 11 positions match TRBD1. V shed 0 bases and J 4 bases; nucleotides not matched to a gene: 5. Germline CDR1 and CDR2: MGHRA and YSYEKL. CDR3 length: 16 residues. The CDR3 sequence: CASSQDAGTGGYEQYF. The DNA of the CDR3 is TGCGCCAGCAGCCAAGATGCCGGGACAGGGGGTTACGAGCAGTACTTC.

CDR3 loop: CASSQGPAGLNEQFF. DNA of the CDR3: TGTGCCAGCAGCCAAGGTCCAGCGGGGCTCAATGAGCAGTTCTTC. The rearrangement links TRBV3-1 to TRBJ2-1; 7 nucleotides line up with TRBD2. This CDR3 is 15 amino acids long. Germline lookup yields CDR1 LGHDT and CDR2 YNNKEL (reference sequence). V shed 1 base, J shed 6 bases, and the junction held 6 bases outside the gene matches.

This clonotype rates as medium-sized. This chain joins TRBV30 and TRBJ2-7; D gene ambiguous. The germline V and J ends were trimmed by 2 bases and 1 base, with 6 bases remaining between them. The CDR3 extends over 12 amino acids. In germline, CDR1 is GTSNPN, CDR2 SVGIG (reference sequence). The CDR3 DNA follows: TGTGCCTGGAGTTGGAGTTCCTACGAGCAGTACTTC. As protein: CAWSWSSYEQYF.

This chain uses TRBV2 with TRBJ2-3; tentative D call: TRBD1 (6 bases). CDR3 length: 14 amino acids. With 8 bases removed from V and 3 bases from J, the gap between germline ends came to 15 bases. Germline-derived CDR1 and CDR2 are SNHLY and FYNNEI. This CDR3 is CASGQGRVTDTQYF. CDR3 DNA sequence: TGTGCCAGCGGGCAGGGGAGAGTTACAGATACGCAGTATTTT.

Ten or more counts support this clonotype. The chain couples TRBV5-1 to TRBJ1-2, with D perhaps TRBD1 (5 bases). The germline V and J ends were trimmed by 0 bases and 0 bases, with 15 bases remaining between them. Germline CDR1 and CDR2: SGHRS and YFSETQ. The CDR3 is made up of 17 amino acids. In DNA form, the CDR3 reads TGCGCCAGCAGCTTGGCCAAGGGACCGTCATCTAACTATGGCTACACCTTC. Protein sequence: CASSLAKGPSSNYGYTF. Based on the CDR3 plus reference TRBV5-1 and TRBJ1-2, the full variable domain is KAGVTQTPRYLIKTRGQQVTLSCSPISGHRSVSWYQQTPGQGLQFLFEYFSETQRNKGNFPGRFSGRQFSNSRSEMNVSTLELGDSALYLCASSLAKGPSSNYGYTFGSGTRLTVV.

The sample holds many counts of this clonotype. The CDR3 coding sequence is TGCAGTGCTAGAGATCGGCTAGCGGGAGTGGGAGAGCAGTTCTTC. Its protein product is CSARDRLAGVGEQFF. This rearrangement joins TRBV20-1 to TRBJ2-1; 10 nucleotides match TRBD2. CDR1 is DFQATT, CDR2 SNEGSKA, per germline (reference sequence). This CDR3 comprises 15 residues. V lost 0 bases, J lost 10 bases, and 9 bases stayed unmatched.